The 25 T cell receptor beta chains listed next were all sequenced from one sample in a study of CD8+ T cells in alopecia areata. Extracted from the samples, RNA was reverse transcribed into cDNA to serve as the sequencing template. Only in-frame clones appear in the TCRdb table, and some are missing; sequencing was by immunoSEQ multiplex PCR. The profile shows 130,000 or so clones, approximately 90% of them singletons. Treatment here: oral pan-JAK inhibitor, 5-10 mg twice daily. The material sequenced was CD8+ T cells sorted from blood, taken at week 4, from a patient treated with tofacitinib. Receptors originate from a human donor with alopecia areata.

The genes are TRBV11-2 and TRBJ2-7; D perhaps matches TRBD2 (6 bases). Germline CDR1 and CDR2: SGHAT and FQNNGV. The CDR3 is made up of 10 amino acids. The V and J ends lost 8 bases and 6 bases respectively, with 8 bases between them. The chain's CDR3 is CASGGFEQYF. The CDR3 coding sequence is TGTGCCAGCGGAGGGTTCGAGCAGTACTTC.

The chain uses TRBV9 and TRBJ2-5, with TRBD2 matching over 7 bases. Germline trimming cut 0 bases from V and 3 bases from J; bases unmatched to any gene: 5. Germline CDR1 and CDR2: SGDLS and YYNGEE. The CDR3 sequence is 15 residues long. CDR3 sequence (DNA): TGTGCCAGCAGCGTAGCTGAGCTAGCGGAAGAGACCCAGTACTTC. Translated, it gives CASSVAELAEETQYF.

There are a few counts of this clone. This sequence joins TRBV11-2 and TRBJ2-1; the D gene is possibly TRBD1 (6 bases). Trimming took 6 bases from V and 0 from J, leaving 15 bases between them. The CDR3 is 16 amino acids. The germline gives CDR1 SGHAT, CDR2 FQNNGV. The CDR3 DNA reads TGTGCCAGCAGTCGAAATCAGGGGAGCTCCTACAATGAGCAGTTCTTC. Protein product: CASSRNQGSSYNEQFF.

The chain uses TRBV27 and TRBJ2-7, with 9 bases identical to TRBD1. Trimming cost V 5 bases and J 5 bases; bases outside gene matches: 7. The germline V gene has CDR1 MNHEY and CDR2 SMNVEV (reference sequence). The CDR3 runs 14 residues. In nucleotides, the CDR3 is TGTGCCAGCAGTCTAGGACAGGGGATCCACGAGCAGTACTTC. Protein sequence: CASSLGQGIHEQYF.

This clone showed up just once. V gene TRBV30 combines with J gene TRBJ2-5, with 8 bases aligning to TRBD1. The J call could be wrong; TRBJ2-7 is a better fit for the DNA end. This CDR3 spans 13 amino acids. The germline gives CDR1 GTSNPN, CDR2 SVGIG (reference sequence). The DNA of the CDR3 is TGTGCCTGGAGTGTAGGACAGGGCTACGAGCAGTACTTC. Protein: CAWSVGQGYEQYF.

The chain uses TRBV27 and TRBJ2-7; 10 nucleotides agree with TRBD1. Germline trimming cut 8 bases from V and 4 bases from J; bases unmatched to any gene: 11. The CDR3 runs to 15 residues. Germline V gene data show CDR1 as MNHEY and CDR2 as SMNVEV (reference sequence). This chain's CDR3 is CASGPTGQGRYEQYF. The CDR3 DNA reads as TGTGCCAGCGGACCTACGGGACAGGGGAGATACGAGCAGTACTTC.

With regard to this clone: Other DNA sequences within the sample encode an identical CDR3. DNA for the CDR3: TGCGCCAGCAGCTTGGGAGGAAATGAGCAGTTCTTC. Encoded protein: CASSLGGNEQFF. The genes are TRBV5-1 and TRBJ2-1; D uncertain. Germline V gene data show CDR1 as SGHRS and CDR2 as YFSETQ. Trimming took 0 bases from V and 7 from J, leaving 5 bases between them. CDR3 length: 12 amino acids. The full variable domain, with the rest looked up from reference TRBV5-1 and TRBJ2-1, is KAGVTQTPRYLIKTRGQQVTLSCSPISGHRSVSWYQQTPGQGLQFLFEYFSETQRNKGNFPGRFSGRQFSNSRSEMNVSTLELGDSALYLCASSLGGNEQFFGPGTRLTVL.

With regard to this clone: This sample includes further DNA sequences coding for the same CDR3. The rearrangement joins TRBV2 to TRBJ2-6, with TRBD1 as a possible D gene (5 bases). Per germline, CDR1 SNHLY and CDR2 FYNNEI. Trimming removed 3 bases at V and 0 bases at J, with 9 bases between. The CDR3 runs 16 residues. The CDR3 here is CASSETVPSGANVLTF. The CDR3 DNA sequence: TGTGCCAGCAGTGAGACAGTGCCCTCTGGGGCCAACGTCCTGACTTTC.

The chain couples TRBV14 to TRBJ2-5, with TRBD1 as a possible D gene (5 bases). The V end lost 0 bases, the J end lost 2 bases, and 10 bases lay between the germline ends. The CDR3 runs to 15 residues. The germline V gene encodes CDR1 SGHDN and CDR2 FVKESK. CDR3 loop: CASSQDKGRQETQYF. CDR3 sequence (DNA): TGTGCCAGCAGCCAAGATAAGGGGCGACAAGAGACCCAGTACTTC.

This chain uses TRBV25-1 with TRBJ1-1; D is unclear. The germline V and J ends were trimmed by 0 bases and 6 bases, with 8 bases remaining between them. The CDR3 has 13 amino acids. The V gene's germline CDR1 is MGHDK and CDR2 SYGVNS. Here the CDR3 reads CASSEYFGPEAFF. The CDR3 DNA reads as TGTGCCAGCAGTGAATATTTTGGTCCTGAAGCTTTCTTT. The variable domain in full, completed from reference TRBV25-1 and TRBJ1-1, reads EADIYQTPRYLVIGTGKKITLECSQTMGHDKMYWYQQDPGMELHLIHYSYGVNSTEKGDLSSESTVSRIRTEHFPLTLESARPSHTSQYLCASSEYFGPEAFFGQGTRLTVV.

In this sample, this clone turned up once. The CDR3 sequence is CSVADETQYF. The CDR3 DNA reads as TGCAGCGTTGCAGACGAGACCCAGTACTTC. V is TRBV29-1 and J is TRBJ2-5, with unresolved D. V lost 4 bases and J 5 bases, leaving 5 bases between the germline ends. Germline V gene sequence: CDR1 SQVTM, CDR2 ANQGSEA. The CDR3 has 10 amino acids. Filled out from reference TRBV29-1 and TRBJ2-5, the complete variable domain reads SAVISQKPSRDICQRGTSLTIQCQVDSQVTMMFWYRQQPGQSLTLIATANQGSEATYESGFVIDKFPISRPNLTFSTLTVSNMSPEDSSIYLCSVADETQYFGPGTRLLVL.

Written as DNA, the CDR3 is TGTGCCTGGAGTCGAGGAGGGCCGTACGAGCAGTACTTC. As protein: CAWSRGGPYEQYF. The V call is TRBV30, the J call TRBJ2-7; TRBD2 might be the D (6 bases). The CDR3 runs to 13 residues. Germline V lookup: CDR1 GTSNPN, CDR2 SVGIG (reference sequence). V gave up 2 bases and J gave up 4 bases, with 12 bases separating them.

A word on this clone: The sample carries other DNA sequences with the same CDR3. In DNA, the CDR3 is TGTGCCAGCAGTTTGTCGACAGATACGCAGTATTTT. Translating gives CASSLSTDTQYF. The chain joins TRBV27 to TRBJ2-3, with D uncertain. V was shortened by 3 bases and J by 3 bases, with 4 bases between the two germline ends. The CDR3 spans 12 residues. CDR1 and CDR2 from the germline V gene are MNHEY and SMNVEV (reference sequence).

This chain connects TRBV4-1 to TRBJ2-7; 7 bases agree with TRBD1. Trimming cost V 4 bases and J 4 bases; bases outside gene matches: 13. The CDR3 runs to 16 residues. Germline CDR1 MGHRA, CDR2 YSYEKL. In DNA, the CDR3 is TGCGCCAGCAGCCGAGATGGACAGGTCCTACGGTACGAGCAGTACTTC. Residues: CASSRDGQVLRYEQYF.

V is TRBV9 and J is TRBJ2-1; 9 bases match TRBD2. V was pared by 2 bases and J by 0 bases, with 0 bases of the junction left unmatched. CDR1 SGDLS and CDR2 YYNGEE come from the germline V gene. This CDR3 region has 15 residues. CDR3 coding DNA: TGTGCCAGCAGCGTTAGCGGGAGCTCCTACAATGAGCAGTTCTTC. It specifies CASSVSGSSYNEQFF.

DNA of the CDR3: TGCGCCAGCAGCCAAGTAGGGGAAAAACTGTTTTTT. It codes for CASSQVGEKLFF. The chain combines TRBV4-1 with TRBJ1-4; D not resolved. Trimming took 1 base from V and 8 from J, leaving 5 bases between them. Germline assignment: CDR1 MGHRA and CDR2 YSYEKL. The CDR3 covers 12 residues.

The rearrangement uses TRBV19 and TRBJ2-3; D is undetermined. Germline CDR1 reads LNHDA; CDR2 reads SQIVND (reference sequence). CDR3 length: 11 amino acids. Trimming pared 10 bases from V and 1 base from J, leaving 6 bases between. In nucleotides, the CDR3 is TGTGCCACTACAGGCACAGATACGCAGTATTTT. Protein: CATTGTDTQYF.

This chain links TRBV5-6 with TRBJ2-4, with a possible D match to TRBD1 (6 bases). The CDR3 has 15 residues. CDR1 SGHDT and CDR2 YYEEEE come from the germline V gene. V gave up 1 base and J gave up 1 base, with 9 bases separating them. The CDR3 region has the DNA TGTGCCAGCAGCTTGAGGCAGGGGGCCAAAAACATTCAGTACTTC. Translated: CASSLRQGAKNIQYF. The full variable domain, with the rest looked up from reference TRBV5-6 and TRBJ2-4, is DAGVTQSPTHLIKTRGQQVTLRCSPKSGHDTVSWYQQALGQGPQFIFQYYEEEERQRGNFPDRFSGHQFPNYSSELNVNALLLGDSALYLCASSLRQGAKNIQYFGAGTRLSVL.

This chain uses TRBV27 with TRBJ1-5, with D unclear. The CDR3 extends over 16 amino acids. The V gene's germline CDR1 is MNHEY and CDR2 SMNVEV (reference sequence). Between the trimmed V and J ends, which lost 5 bases and 0 bases, there was a span of 14 bases. CDR3 in DNA: TGTGCCAGCAGTCCTTCGGCCGGGGATAGCAATCAGCCCCAGCATTTT. This gives the protein CASSPSAGDSNQPQHF.

The V gene is TRBV23-1, the J gene TRBJ1-2, with a tentative D call TRBD1 (5 bases). TRBV23-1 is sorted into the ORF group, with uncertain function. V dropped 0 bases and J dropped 5 bases, with 13 bases sitting between them. The length of the CDR3 is 15 residues. CDR3 bases: TGCGCCAGCAGTCAATCGCGGGGGACGCGGTATGGCTACACCTTC. The encoded protein is CASSQSRGTRYGYTF.

The chain uses TRBV4-2 and TRBJ1-2, with 11 bases fitting TRBD1. The germline V gene encodes CDR1 LGHNA and CDR2 YNFKEQ. The CDR3 consists of 17 residues. J lost 2 bases, V lost 1 base, and 6 bases had no gene match. In DNA, the CDR3 is TGTGCCAGCAGCCAAGGGACAGGGGGCCTGATAAACTATGGCTACACCTTC. Its translation: CASSQGTGGLINYGYTF.

This chain uses TRBV5-1 with TRBJ1-1; D is perhaps TRBD1 (6 bases). The CDR3 is made up of 16 amino acids. V lost 2 bases to trimming and J lost 1 base, with 15 bases between them. Germline CDR1 is SGHRS and CDR2 is YFSETQ. The CDR3 sequence: CASSFPPQGRNTEAFF. The CDR3 DNA reads TGCGCCAGCAGCTTCCCTCCACAGGGTAGGAACACTGAAGCTTTCTTT.

The rearrangement uses TRBV29-1 and TRBJ2-7, with a weak D call TRBD1 (6 bases). Germline V gene data show CDR1 as SQVTM and CDR2 as ANQGSEA. The ends were cut back, 7 bases at V and 2 bases at J, with 15 bases in the middle. The CDR3 loop spans 13 amino acids. The CDR3 DNA follows: TGCAGCGCAACCGGGACACCCGCCTACGAGCAGTACTTC. Translation: CSATGTPAYEQYF.

The rearrangement joins TRBV7-9 to TRBJ2-5; 7 bases map to TRBD2. This CDR3 is 14 amino acids long. The junction had 7 bases not matched to a gene; V was cut back by 6 bases and J by 3 bases. CDR1 SEHNR and CDR2 FQNEAQ come from the germline V gene (reference sequence). CDR3 nucleotides: TGTGCCAGCAGGTTGGCGGGAGTAAAAGAGACCCAGTACTTC. Its translation is CASRLAGVKETQYF.

This chain joins TRBV18 and TRBJ1-2; 10 nucleotides agree with TRBD1. V dropped 7 bases and J dropped 9; count of bases not matched to a gene: 11. CDR3 size: 14 residues. Germline V lookup: CDR1 KGHSH, CDR2 LQKENI. The CDR3 reads CASYSGTGDISYTF. In DNA, the CDR3 is TGTGCCAGCTACTCCGGGACAGGGGATATCAGCTACACCTTC. The variable domain in full, with the rest retrieved from reference TRBV18 and TRBJ1-2, is NAGVMQNPRHLVRRRGQEARLRCSPMKGHSHVYWYRQLPEEGLKFMVYLQKENIIDESGMPKERFSAEFPKEGPSILRIQQVVRGDSAAYFCASYSGTGDISYTFGSGTRLTVV.